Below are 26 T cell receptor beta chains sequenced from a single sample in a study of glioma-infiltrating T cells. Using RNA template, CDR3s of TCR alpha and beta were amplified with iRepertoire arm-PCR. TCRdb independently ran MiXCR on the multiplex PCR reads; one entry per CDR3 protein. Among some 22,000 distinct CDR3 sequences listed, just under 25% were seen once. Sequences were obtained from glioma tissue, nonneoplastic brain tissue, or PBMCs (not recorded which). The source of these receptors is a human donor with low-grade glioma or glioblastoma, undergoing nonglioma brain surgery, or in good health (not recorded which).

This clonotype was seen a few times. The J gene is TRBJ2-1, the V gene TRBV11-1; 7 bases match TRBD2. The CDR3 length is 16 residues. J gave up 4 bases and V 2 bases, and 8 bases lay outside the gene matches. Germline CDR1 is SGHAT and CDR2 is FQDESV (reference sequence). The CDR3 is CASSLFKRGVYNEQFF. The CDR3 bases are TGTGCCAGCAGCTTATTTAAGCGGGGCGTTTACAATGAGCAGTTCTTC.

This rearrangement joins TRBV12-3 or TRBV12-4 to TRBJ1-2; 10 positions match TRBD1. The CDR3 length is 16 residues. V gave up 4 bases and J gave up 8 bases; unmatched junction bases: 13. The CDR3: CASSSLAGTGDQGYTF. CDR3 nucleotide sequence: TGTGCCAGCAGTTCACTCGCCGGGACAGGGGATCAGGGCTACACCTTC.

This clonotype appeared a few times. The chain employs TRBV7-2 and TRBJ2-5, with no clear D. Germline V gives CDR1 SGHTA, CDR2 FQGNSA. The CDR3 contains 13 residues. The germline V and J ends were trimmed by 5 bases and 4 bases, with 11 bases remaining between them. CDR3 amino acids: CASSPPNGETQYF. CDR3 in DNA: TGTGCCAGCAGCCCCCCCAACGGAGAGACCCAGTACTTC.

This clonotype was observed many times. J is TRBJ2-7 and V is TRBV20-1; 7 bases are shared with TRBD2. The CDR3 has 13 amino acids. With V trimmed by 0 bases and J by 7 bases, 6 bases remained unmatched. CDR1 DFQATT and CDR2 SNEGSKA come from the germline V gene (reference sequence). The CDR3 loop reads CSARELASVEQYF. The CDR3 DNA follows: TGCAGTGCTAGAGAACTAGCGAGCGTGGAGCAGTACTTC.

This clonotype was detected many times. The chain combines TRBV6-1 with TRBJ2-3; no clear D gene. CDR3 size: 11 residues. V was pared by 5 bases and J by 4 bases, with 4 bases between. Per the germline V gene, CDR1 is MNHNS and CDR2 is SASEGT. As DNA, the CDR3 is TGTGCCAGCAGTTCCCCAGATACGCAGTATTTT. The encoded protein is CASSSPDTQYF.

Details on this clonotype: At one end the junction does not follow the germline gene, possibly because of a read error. CDR3 residues: CAGSQEQGSPYEQYF. The CDR3 nucleotides are TGCGCCGGCAGCCAAGAACAGGGGAGTCCCTACGAGCAGTACTTC. This sequence joins TRBV4-1 and TRBJ2-7; 7 bases map to TRBD1. The CDR3 sequence is 15 residues long. Germline CDR1 MGHRA, CDR2 YSYEKL.

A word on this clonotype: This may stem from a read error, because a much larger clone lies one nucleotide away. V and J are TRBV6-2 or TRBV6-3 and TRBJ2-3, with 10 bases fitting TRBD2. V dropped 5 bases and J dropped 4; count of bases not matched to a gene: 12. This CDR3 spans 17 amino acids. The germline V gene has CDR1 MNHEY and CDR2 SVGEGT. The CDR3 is CASSTRLSGGAADTQYF. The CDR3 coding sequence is TGTGCCAGCAGTACCCGTCTCAGCGGGGGGGCCGCAGATACGCAGTATTTT.

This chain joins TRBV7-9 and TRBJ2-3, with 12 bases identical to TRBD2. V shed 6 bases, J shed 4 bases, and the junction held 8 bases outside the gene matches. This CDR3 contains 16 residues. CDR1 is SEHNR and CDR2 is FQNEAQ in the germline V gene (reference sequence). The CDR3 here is CASSNMLAGGPDTQYF. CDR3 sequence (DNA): TGTGCCAGCAGTAATATGCTAGCGGGGGGGCCAGATACGCAGTATTTT.

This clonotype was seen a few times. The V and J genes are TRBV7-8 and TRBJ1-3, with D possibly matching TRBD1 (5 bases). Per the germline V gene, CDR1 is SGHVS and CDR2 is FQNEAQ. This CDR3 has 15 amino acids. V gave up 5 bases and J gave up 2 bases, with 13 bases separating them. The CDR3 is CASSLAGDAGNTIYF. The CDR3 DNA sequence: TGTGCCAGCAGCCTTGCGGGGGACGCTGGAAACACCATATATTTT.

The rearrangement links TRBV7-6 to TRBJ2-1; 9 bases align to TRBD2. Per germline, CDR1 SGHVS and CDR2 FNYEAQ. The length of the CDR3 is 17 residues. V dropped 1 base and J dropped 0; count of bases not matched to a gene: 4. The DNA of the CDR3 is TGTGCCAGCAGCTTAGGCCTAGCGGGGAGCTCCTACAATGAGCAGTTCTTC. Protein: CASSLGLAGSSYNEQFF.

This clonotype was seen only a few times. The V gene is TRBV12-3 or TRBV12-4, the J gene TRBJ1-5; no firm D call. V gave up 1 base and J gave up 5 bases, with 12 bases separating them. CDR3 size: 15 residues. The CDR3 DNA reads TGTGCCAGCAGTTTAGGTCTGTTGCCGCATCAGCCCCAGCATTTT. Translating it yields CASSLGLLPHQPQHF.

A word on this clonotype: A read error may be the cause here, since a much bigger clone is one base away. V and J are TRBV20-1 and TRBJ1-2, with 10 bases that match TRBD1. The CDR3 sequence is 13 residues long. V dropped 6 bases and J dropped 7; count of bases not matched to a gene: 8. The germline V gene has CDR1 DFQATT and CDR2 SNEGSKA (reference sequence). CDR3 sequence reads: CSAENGQGVGYTF. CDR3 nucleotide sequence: TGCAGTGCAGAAAACGGACAGGGGGTTGGCTACACCTTC.

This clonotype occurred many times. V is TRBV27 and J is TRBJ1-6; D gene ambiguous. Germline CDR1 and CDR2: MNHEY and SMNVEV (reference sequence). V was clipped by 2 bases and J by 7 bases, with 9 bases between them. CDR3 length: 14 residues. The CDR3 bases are TGTGCCAGCAGTTTAGCGCGGACCAATTCACCCCTCCACTTT. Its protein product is CASSLARTNSPLHF.

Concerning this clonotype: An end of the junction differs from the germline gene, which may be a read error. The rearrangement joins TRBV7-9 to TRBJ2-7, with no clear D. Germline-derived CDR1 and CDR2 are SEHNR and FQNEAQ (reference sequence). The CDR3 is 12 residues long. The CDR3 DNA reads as TGTGCCAGCAGTCTTTTTGCCTACGGGCAGTACTTC. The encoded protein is CASSLFAYGQYF.

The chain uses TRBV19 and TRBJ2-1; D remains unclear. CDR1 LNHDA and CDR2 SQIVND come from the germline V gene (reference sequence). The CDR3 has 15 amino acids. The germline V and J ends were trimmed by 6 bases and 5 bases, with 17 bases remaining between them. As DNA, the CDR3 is TGTGCCAGTAGCACTTACTCCCCTAGGGACAATGAGCAGTTCTTC. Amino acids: CASSTYSPRDNEQFF.

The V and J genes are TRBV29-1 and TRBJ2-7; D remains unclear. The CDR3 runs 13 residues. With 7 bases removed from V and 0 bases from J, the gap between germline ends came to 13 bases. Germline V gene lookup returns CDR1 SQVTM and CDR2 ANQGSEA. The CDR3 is CSGTRSGSYEQYF. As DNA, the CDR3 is TGCAGCGGGACGCGGTCGGGCTCCTACGAGCAGTACTTC.

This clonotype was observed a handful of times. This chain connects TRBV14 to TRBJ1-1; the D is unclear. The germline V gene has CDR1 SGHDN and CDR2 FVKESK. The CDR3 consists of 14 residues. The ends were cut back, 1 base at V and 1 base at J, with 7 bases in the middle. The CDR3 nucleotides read TGTGCCAGCAGCCAAGGGTGGGGGAACACTGAAGCTTTCTTT. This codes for CASSQGWGNTEAFF.

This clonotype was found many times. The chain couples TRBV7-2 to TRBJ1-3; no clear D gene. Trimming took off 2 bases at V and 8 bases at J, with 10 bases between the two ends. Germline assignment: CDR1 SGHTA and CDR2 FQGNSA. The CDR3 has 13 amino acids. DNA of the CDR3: TGTGCCAGCAGCTTACATATACCGGACACCATATATTTT. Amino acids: CASSLHIPDTIYF. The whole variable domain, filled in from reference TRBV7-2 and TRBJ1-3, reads GAGVSQSPSNKVTEKGKDVELRCDPISGHTALYWYRQSLGQGLEFLIYFQGNSAPDKSGLPSDRFSAERTGGSVSTLTIQRTQQEDSAVYLCASSLHIPDTIYFGEGSWLTVV.

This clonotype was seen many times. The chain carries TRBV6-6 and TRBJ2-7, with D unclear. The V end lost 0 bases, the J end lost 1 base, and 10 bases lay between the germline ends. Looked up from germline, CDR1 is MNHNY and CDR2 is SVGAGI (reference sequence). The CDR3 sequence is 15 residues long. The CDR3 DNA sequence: TGTGCCAGCAGTTACTCGGAAGCACGTTCCTACGAGCAGTACTTC. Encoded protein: CASSYSEARSYEQYF.

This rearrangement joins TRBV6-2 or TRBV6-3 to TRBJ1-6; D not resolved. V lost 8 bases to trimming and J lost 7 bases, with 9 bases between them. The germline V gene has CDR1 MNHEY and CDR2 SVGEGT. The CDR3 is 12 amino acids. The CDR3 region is CASGPGNSPLHF. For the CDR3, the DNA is TGTGCCAGCGGTCCAGGAAATTCACCCCTCCACTTT.

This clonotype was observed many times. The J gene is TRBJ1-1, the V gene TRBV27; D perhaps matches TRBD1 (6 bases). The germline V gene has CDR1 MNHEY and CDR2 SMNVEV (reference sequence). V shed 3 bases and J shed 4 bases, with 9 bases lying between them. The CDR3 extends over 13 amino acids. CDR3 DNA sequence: TGTGCCAGCAGTTTCATAGGGGGCACTGAAGCTTTCTTT. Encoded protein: CASSFIGGTEAFF.

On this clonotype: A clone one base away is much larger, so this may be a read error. The CDR3 here is CSARDERTIGYTQYF. CDR3 nucleotides: TGCAGTGCTAGAGATGAGAGAACTATCGGGTATACGCAGTATTTT. The chain combines TRBV20-1 with TRBJ2-3; D is unresolved. Germline V gene sequence: CDR1 DFQATT, CDR2 SNEGSKA (reference sequence). The CDR3 is 15 residues long. Deletions cut 0 bases from V and 7 bases from J, with 17 bases between.

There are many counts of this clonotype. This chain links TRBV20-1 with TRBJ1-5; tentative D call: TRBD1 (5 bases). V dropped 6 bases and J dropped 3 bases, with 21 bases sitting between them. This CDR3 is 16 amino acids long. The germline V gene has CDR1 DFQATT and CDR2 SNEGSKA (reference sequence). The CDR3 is CSAPSQGRRVNQPQHF. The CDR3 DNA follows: TGCAGTGCCCCTTCGCAGGGTCGGAGGGTCAATCAGCCCCAGCATTTT.

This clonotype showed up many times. CDR3 DNA: TGTGCCAGCAGCCCCCTGGAGCGAGAGCAGTTCTTC. This encodes CASSPLEREQFF. V gene TRBV7-2 combines with J gene TRBJ2-1; D unclear. The CDR3 runs 12 residues. V shed 5 bases and J shed 10 bases, with 12 bases lying between them. Germline V gene data show CDR1 as SGHTA and CDR2 as FQGNSA.

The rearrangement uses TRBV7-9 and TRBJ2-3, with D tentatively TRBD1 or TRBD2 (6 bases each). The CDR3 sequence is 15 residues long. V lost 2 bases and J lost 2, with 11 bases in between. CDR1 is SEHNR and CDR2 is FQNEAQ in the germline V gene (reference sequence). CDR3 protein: CASSLRGTTTDTQYF. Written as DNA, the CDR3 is TGTGCCAGCAGCTTACGGGGGACAACCACAGATACGCAGTATTTT.

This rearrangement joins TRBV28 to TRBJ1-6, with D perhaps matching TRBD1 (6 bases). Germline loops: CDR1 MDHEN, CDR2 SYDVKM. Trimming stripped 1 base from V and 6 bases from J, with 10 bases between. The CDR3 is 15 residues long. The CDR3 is CASSLSDSFNSPLHF. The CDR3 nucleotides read TGTGCCAGCAGTTTATCGGACAGCTTTAATTCACCCCTCCACTTT.